This T cell receptor (beta chain) was sequenced for a study of PD-1 blockade in classical Hodgkin lymphoma. Study-level findings and limits: Those starting nivolumab under 1 year post-ASCT were excluded. Newly diagnosed patients were reported to start with lower TCR diversity than healthy donors.

TCRdb's copy holds only in-frame clones and misses some; the assay was immunoSEQ multiplex PCR. The profile shows 50,000 to 75,000 clones, more than 70% of them singletons. Concerning this clone itself: Its antigen remains unidentified.

In every patient, relapse followed autologous stem cell transplantation, while exposure to brentuximab vedotin differed. The CDR3 is 15 amino acids. Unmatched junction bases numbered 7, after V lost 3 bases and J lost 9 bases. The germline V gene has CDR1 KGHSH and CDR2 LQKENI. This material consisted of peripheral blood mononuclear cells (PBMCs), taken before the second cycle of nivolumab. This chain uses TRBV18 with TRBJ1-6; 8 nucleotides align to TRBD1. This clonotype originated in a human donor with classical Hodgkin lymphoma. This chain's CDR3 is CASSPGGTGGSPLHF. CDR3 sequence (DNA): TGTGCCAGCTCACCCGGAGGGACAGGCGGTTCACCCCTCCACTTT.